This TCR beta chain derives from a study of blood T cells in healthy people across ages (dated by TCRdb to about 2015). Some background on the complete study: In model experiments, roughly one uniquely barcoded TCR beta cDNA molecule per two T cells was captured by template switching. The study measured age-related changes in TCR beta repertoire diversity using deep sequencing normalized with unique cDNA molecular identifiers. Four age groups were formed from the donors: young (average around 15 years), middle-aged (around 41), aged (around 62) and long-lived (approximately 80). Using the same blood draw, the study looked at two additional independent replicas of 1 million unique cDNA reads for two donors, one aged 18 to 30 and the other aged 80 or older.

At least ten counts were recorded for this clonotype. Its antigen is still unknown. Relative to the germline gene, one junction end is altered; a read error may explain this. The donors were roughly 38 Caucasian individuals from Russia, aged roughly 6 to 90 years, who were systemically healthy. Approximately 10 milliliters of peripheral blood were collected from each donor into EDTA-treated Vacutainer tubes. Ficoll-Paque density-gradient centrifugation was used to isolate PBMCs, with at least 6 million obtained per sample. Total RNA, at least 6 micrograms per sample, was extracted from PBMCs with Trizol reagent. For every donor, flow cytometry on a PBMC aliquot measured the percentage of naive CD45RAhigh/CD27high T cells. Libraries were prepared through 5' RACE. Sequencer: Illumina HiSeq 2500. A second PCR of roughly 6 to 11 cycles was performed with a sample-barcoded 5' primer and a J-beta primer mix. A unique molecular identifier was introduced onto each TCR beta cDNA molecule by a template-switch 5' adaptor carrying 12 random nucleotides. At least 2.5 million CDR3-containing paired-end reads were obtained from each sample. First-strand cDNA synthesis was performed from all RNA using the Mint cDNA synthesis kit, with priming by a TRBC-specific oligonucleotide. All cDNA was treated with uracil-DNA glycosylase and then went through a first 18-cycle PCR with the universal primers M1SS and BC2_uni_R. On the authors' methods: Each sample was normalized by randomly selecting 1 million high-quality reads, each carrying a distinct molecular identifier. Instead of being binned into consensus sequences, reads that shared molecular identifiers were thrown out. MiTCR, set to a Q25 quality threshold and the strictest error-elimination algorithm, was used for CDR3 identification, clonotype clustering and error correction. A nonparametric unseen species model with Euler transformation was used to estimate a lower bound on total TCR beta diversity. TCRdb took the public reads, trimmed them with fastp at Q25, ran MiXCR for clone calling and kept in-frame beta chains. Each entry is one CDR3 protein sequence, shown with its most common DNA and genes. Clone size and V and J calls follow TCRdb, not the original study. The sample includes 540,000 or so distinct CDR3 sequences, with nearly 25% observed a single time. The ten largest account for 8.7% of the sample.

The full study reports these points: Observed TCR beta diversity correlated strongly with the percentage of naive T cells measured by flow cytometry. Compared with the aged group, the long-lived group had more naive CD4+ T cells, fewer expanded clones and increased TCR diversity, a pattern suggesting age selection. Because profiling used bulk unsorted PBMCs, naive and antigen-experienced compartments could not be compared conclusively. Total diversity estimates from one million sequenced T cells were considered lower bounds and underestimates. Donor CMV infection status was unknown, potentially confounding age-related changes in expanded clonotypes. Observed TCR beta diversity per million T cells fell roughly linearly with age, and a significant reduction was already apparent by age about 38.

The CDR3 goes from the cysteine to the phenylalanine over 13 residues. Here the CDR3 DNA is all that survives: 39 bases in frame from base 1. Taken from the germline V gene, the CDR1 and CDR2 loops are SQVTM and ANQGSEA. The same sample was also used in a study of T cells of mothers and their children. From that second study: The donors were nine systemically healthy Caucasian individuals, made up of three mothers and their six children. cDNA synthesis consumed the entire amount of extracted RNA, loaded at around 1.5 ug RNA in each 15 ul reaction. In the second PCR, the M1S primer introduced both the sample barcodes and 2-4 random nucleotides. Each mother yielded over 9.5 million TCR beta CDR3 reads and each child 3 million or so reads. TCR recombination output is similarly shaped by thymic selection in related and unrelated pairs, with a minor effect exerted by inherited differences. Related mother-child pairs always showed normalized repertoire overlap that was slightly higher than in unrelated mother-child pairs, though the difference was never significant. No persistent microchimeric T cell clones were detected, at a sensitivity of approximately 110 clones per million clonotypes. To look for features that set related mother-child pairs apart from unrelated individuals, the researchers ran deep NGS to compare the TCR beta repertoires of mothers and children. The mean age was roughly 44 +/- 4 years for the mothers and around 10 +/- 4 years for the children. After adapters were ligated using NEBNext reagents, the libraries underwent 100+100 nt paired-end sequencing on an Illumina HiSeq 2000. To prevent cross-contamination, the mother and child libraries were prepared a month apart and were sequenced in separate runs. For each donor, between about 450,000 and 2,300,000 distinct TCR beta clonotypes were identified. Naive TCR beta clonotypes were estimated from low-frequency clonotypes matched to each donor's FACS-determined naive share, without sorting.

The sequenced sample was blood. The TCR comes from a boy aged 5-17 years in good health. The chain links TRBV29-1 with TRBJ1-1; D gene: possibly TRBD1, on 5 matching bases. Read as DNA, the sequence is TGCAGCGCCACACAGGCGATGAAGACTGAAGCTTTCTTT. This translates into CSATQAMKTEAFF.